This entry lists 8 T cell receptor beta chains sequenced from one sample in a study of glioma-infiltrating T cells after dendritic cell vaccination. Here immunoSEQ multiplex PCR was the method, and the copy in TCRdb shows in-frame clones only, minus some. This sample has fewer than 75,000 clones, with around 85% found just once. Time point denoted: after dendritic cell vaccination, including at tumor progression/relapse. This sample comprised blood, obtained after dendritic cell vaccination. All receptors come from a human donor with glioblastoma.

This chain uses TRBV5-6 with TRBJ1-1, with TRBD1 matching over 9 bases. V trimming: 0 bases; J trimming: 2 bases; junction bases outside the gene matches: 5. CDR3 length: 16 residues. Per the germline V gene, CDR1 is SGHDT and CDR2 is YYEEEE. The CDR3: CASSLVDRGFNTEAFF. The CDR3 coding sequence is TGTGCCAGCAGCTTGGTGGACAGGGGATTTAACACTGAAGCTTTCTTT.

The CDR3 DNA reads TGTGCCAGCAGTGAAACTAGCGGCTCCCCCTACAATGAGCAGTTCTTC. This sequence encodes CASSETSGSPYNEQFF. The genes are TRBV6-1 and TRBJ2-1; 8 bases map to TRBD2. Germline V gene data show CDR1 as MNHNS and CDR2 as SASEGT. CDR3 size: 16 residues. After removal of 2 bases from V and 2 bases from J, the junction contained 5 bases not matched to a gene.

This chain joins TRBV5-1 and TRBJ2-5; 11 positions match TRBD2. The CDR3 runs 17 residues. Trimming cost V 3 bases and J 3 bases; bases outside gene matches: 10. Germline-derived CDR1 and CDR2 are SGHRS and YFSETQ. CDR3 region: CASSWPSSGGHKETQYF. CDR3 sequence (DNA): TGCGCCAGCAGCTGGCCGTCTAGCGGGGGGCATAAAGAGACCCAGTACTTC.

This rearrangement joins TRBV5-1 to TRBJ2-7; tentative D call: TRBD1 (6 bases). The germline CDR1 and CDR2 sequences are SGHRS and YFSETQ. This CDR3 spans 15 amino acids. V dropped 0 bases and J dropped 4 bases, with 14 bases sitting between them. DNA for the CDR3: TGCGCCAGCAGCTTGGCCACAGGGACGTTATACGAGCAGTACTTC. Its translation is CASSLATGTLYEQYF. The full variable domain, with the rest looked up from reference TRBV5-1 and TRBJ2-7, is KAGVTQTPRYLIKTRGQQVTLSCSPISGHRSVSWYQQTPGQGLQFLFEYFSETQRNKGNFPGRFSGRQFSNSRSEMNVSTLELGDSALYLCASSLATGTLYEQYFGPGTRLTVT.

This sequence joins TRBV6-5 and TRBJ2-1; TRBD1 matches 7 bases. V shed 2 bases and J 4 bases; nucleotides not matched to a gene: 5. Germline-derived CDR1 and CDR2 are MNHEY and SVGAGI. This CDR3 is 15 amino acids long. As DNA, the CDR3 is TGTGCCAGCAGTTACGCACAGGGGATTTACAATGAGCAGTTCTTC. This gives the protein CASSYAQGIYNEQFF.

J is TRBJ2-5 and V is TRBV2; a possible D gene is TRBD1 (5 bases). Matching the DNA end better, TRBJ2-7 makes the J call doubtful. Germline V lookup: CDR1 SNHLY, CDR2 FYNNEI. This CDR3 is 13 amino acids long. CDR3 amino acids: CASIKRGWYEQYF. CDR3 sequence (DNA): TGTGCCAGCATCAAAAGGGGTTGGTACGAGCAGTACTTC.

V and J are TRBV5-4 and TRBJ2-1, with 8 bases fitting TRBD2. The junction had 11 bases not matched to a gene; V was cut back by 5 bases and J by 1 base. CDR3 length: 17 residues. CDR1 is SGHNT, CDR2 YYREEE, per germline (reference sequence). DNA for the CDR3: TGTGCCAGCAGTCAAGGACTAGCCCTTCTGTCCTACAATGAGCAGTTCTTC. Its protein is CASSQGLALLSYNEQFF.

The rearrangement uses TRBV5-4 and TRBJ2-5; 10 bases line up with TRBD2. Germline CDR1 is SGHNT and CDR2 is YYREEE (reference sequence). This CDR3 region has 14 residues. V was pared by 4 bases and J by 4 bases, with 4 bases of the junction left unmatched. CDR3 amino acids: CASSPAGGVETQYF. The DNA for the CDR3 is TGTGCCAGCAGCCCAGCGGGGGGGGTAGAGACCCAGTACTTC.